The T cell receptor beta chain under discussion was sequenced for a study of OX40 agonist ivuxolimab in advanced cancers. Germline trimming cut 4 bases from V and 10 bases from J; bases unmatched to any gene: 5. Germline V gene data show CDR1 as MNHEY and CDR2 as SVGAGI. This CDR3 comprises 12 residues. Assay used: immunoSEQ multiplex PCR; TCRdb lists only in-frame clones, some missing. The sample lists some 40,000 clones; approximately 80% were seen once. The sequence derives from an adult with an advanced solid tumor such as melanoma, head and neck, liver or kidney cancer. Here the sequenced sample was CD4+ or CD8+ T cells sorted from blood, taken in a trial of the OX40 agonist ivuxolimab. The genes are TRBV6-5 and TRBJ1-1; TRBD1 matches at 8 bases. CDR3 region: CASSFRQGLAFF. The CDR3 nucleotides read TGTGCCAGCAGTTTCCGACAGGGGTTAGCTTTCTTT.